This T cell receptor beta chain originates from a study of blood T cells in healthy people across ages. General study findings and limits: Higher diversity, along with more naive CD4+ cells, distinguished long-lived donors from aged donors. CMV status of donors was not determined, possibly confounding expanded clonotype changes. Diversity of TCR beta per million T cells declined in a roughly linear way with age.

This clonotype showed up just a few times. Its antigen is not identified. The germline V gene has CDR1 SGHDT and CDR2 YYEEEE. V gave up 0 bases and J gave up 8 bases, with 6 bases separating them. This CDR3 has 12 amino acids. Through a sample-barcoded 5' primer and a J-beta primer mix, a second PCR was run for 7 to 11 cycles. TCRdb re-called the 5' RACE reads through MiXCR, storing one row per CDR3 protein. The sample yields under 2,000,000 distinct CDR3 sequences, around 50% seen once. The chain recombines TRBV5-6 with TRBJ2-1; no firm D call. The sequence was obtained from a woman in her thirties or forties in good health. Sequenced: blood. DNA of the CDR3: TGTGCCAGCAGCTTGGCCTCCGATGAGCAGTTCTTC. Protein sequence: CASSLASDEQFF.